Listed here is a single T cell receptor (beta chain). The antigen is undetermined. The time point was: week 11, during vaccination. Vaccine doses each comprised 300 ug of mutant IDH1 20-mer peptide, with topical imiquimod. The CDR3 is 15 amino acids. Losses at the gene ends were 3 bases for V and 2 bases for J; bases not matched to a gene: 3. CDR1 and CDR2 from the germline V gene are KGHSH and LQKENI. This sample stems from a study of a mutant IDH1 vaccine in newly diagnosed glioma. The wider study: The study started vaccination 4-6 weeks after radiotherapy alone, or with temozolomide cycles. Most patients had radiochemotherapy with temozolomide before enrollment; others had one alone.

General study points: Patients mounted vaccine-induced immune responses in roughly 93% of cases.

Sequencing used immunoSEQ multiplex PCR; TCRdb keeps in-frame clones, though not all of them. The sample yields 100,000 to 150,000 clones, around 77% seen once. The receptor was isolated from a man aged 35 to 55 with glioma. The source material was PBMCs, sampled from a glioma patient whose treatment included an IDH1 peptide vaccine. The rearrangement links TRBV18 to TRBJ1-3, with 8 bases identical to TRBD1. The CDR3 nucleotides read TGTGCCAGCTCACCTGCGACAGGGGCTGGAAACACCATATATTTT. Its translation is CASSPATGAGNTIYF.